This TCR beta chain was recovered during a study of glioma-infiltrating T cells. Using RNA template, CDR3s of TCR alpha and beta were amplified with iRepertoire arm-PCR. One entry per CDR3 protein results from TCRdb running MiXCR on the multiplex PCR reads. Found here are under 200,000 distinct CDR3 sequences, around 42% of them singletons; the top ten hold roughly 5.2%. The sequenced sample was glioma tissue, nonneoplastic brain tissue, or PBMCs (not recorded which). The clonotype was recovered from a human donor with low-grade glioma or glioblastoma, undergoing nonglioma brain surgery, or in good health (not recorded which).

The CDR3 is CSVGPRPNTGELFF. CDR3 DNA sequence: TGCAGCGTGGGCCCCAGGCCGAACACCGGGGAGCTGTTTTTT. The chain is built from TRBV29-1 and TRBJ2-2; D gene ambiguous. The germline V and J ends were trimmed by 6 bases and 0 bases, with 11 bases remaining between them. There are 14 residues in the CDR3. Germline-derived CDR1 and CDR2 are SQVTM and ANQGSEA.